The present T cell receptor beta chain was sequenced within a study of T cells in Graves' hyperthyroidism and ophthalmopathy. TCR beta CDR3 regions were amplified from RNA. The HTBI primer set was used in a first-round RT-PCR of the TCR CDR3. TCRdb used MiXCR to reprocess the multiplex PCR reads, holding one entry per CDR3 protein. The sample lists about 280,000 distinct CDR3 sequences; about 25% were seen once. This clonotype was detected once. The sequence came from a man in his forties with Graves' hyperthyroidism that later progressed to Graves' ophthalmopathy. Sequenced: blood.

The DNA of the CDR3 is TGTGCCAGCAGTAAAACCGGGACAGGTCTCTCACCCCTCCACTTT. Protein: CASSKTGTGLSPLHF. The genes are TRBV12-3 or TRBV12-4 and TRBJ1-6, with TRBD1 matching 8 bases. CDR3 length: 15 residues. The junction had 10 bases not matched to a gene; V was cut back by 5 bases and J by 10 bases.